The 20 T cell receptor beta chains listed next were all sequenced from one sample in a study of cytotoxic CD8 clonotypes in ibrutinib-treated CLL. Repertoires were generated with immunoSEQ multiplex PCR, while TCRdb's copy carries only in-frame clones and drops some. The repertoire includes about 50,000 clones, around 52% of them detected once, and around 30% sits in the top ten. The source was PBMCs, collected after 24 months of ibrutinib treatment. The origin of the receptors is a human donor with chronic lymphocytic leukemia.

The chain uses TRBV28 and TRBJ1-4; D might be TRBD1 (5 bases). The V gene's germline CDR1 is MDHEN and CDR2 SYDVKM. Trimming shortened V by 6 bases and J by 0 bases, and 11 bases separated the two germline ends. The CDR3 covers 15 residues. The CDR3 coding sequence is TGTGCCAGCAGCCCCGGGGGGGCAACTAATGAAAAACTGTTTTTT. This encodes CASSPGGATNEKLFF.

This chain uses TRBV4-1 with TRBJ1-2; tentative D call: TRBD1 (5 bases). Trimming cost V 0 bases and J 11 bases, with 10 bases left between them. CDR1 is MGHRA and CDR2 is YSYEKL in the germline V gene. This CDR3 has 12 amino acids. The CDR3 reads CASSQDLQEYTF. CDR3 in DNA: TGCGCCAGCAGCCAAGATCTACAGGAGTACACCTTC.

The chain combines TRBV10-2 with TRBJ1-1; 9 nucleotides align to TRBD1. This CDR3 has 21 residues. V trimming: 6 bases; J trimming: 1 base; junction bases outside the gene matches: 24. Germline assignment: CDR1 WSHSY and CDR2 SAAADI. The CDR3 DNA reads as TGCGCCAGCAGCGCTAACCGGGACAGGGTTTGGGCAAGGGGTCGGAACACTGAAGCTTTCTTT. It specifies CASSANRDRVWARGRNTEAFF.

The gene calls are TRBV5-1 and TRBJ2-6, with 7 bases fitting TRBD2. Losses at the gene ends were 3 bases for V and 1 base for J; bases not matched to a gene: 1. Germline lookup yields CDR1 SGHRS and CDR2 YFSETQ. CDR3 size: 15 residues. CDR3 loop: CASSWEGSGANVLTF. Written as DNA, the CDR3 is TGCGCCAGCAGCTGGGAGGGGTCTGGGGCCAACGTCCTGACTTTC. Using reference TRBV5-1 and TRBJ2-6 for the parts outside the CDR3, the full variable domain is KAGVTQTPRYLIKTRGQQVTLSCSPISGHRSVSWYQQTPGQGLQFLFEYFSETQRNKGNFPGRFSGRQFSNSRSEMNVSTLELGDSALYLCASSWEGSGANVLTFGAGSRLTVL.

For this clone: Germline and junction disagree at one end, which may indicate a read error. This chain joins TRBV6-5 and TRBJ2-3; TRBD1 is a possible D gene (5 bases). The CDR3 is 9 residues long. Per germline, CDR1 MNHEY and CDR2 SVGAGI. The CDR3 is CASTLEGDF. CDR3 nucleotide sequence: TGTGCCAGCACCTTAGAAGGGGATTTT.

This chain uses TRBV5-1 with TRBJ2-7; no clear D gene. Germline-derived CDR1 and CDR2 are SGHRS and YFSETQ. Trimming removed 2 bases from V and 5 bases from J, with 5 bases in between. The CDR3 runs 11 residues. The CDR3 DNA sequence: TGCGCCAGCAGCTTAAGCGACGAGCAGTACTTC. This sequence encodes CASSLSDEQYF.

This chain connects TRBV2 to TRBJ1-2; D gene ambiguous. The CDR3 consists of 13 residues. Germline CDR1 and CDR2: SNHLY and FYNNEI. Trimming took off 5 bases at V and 2 bases at J, with 9 bases between the two ends. The CDR3 protein is CASSMTQNYGYTF. For the CDR3, the DNA is TGTGCCAGCAGTATGACTCAGAACTATGGCTACACCTTC.

This chain joins TRBV5-1 and TRBJ1-1, with 9 bases lining up with TRBD1. The CDR3 loop spans 13 amino acids. The germline V gene has CDR1 SGHRS and CDR2 YFSETQ. Unmatched junction bases numbered 7, after V lost 9 bases and J lost 4 bases. The DNA for the CDR3 is TGCGCCAACGCACAGGGGGCGGCCACTGAAGCTTTCTTT. This codes for CANAQGAATEAFF.

The V and J genes are TRBV28 and TRBJ2-7; either TRBD1 or TRBD2 may supply D (5 bases each). The CDR3 has 13 residues. CDR1 is MDHEN and CDR2 is SYDVKM in the germline V gene. Deletions cut 8 bases from V and 6 bases from J, with 17 bases between. As DNA, the CDR3 is TGTGCCAGCCGGGACGGTCTCTGGGGCGAGCAGTACTTC. Encoded protein: CASRDGLWGEQYF.

The chain joins TRBV5-1 to TRBJ2-7, with 15 positions matching TRBD2. The V and J ends lost 4 bases and 6 bases, in that order; junction bases with no gene match: 11. CDR1 and CDR2 (germline): SGHRS, YFSETQ. This CDR3 contains 17 residues. The CDR3 is CASSPGLAGGPPFEQYF. CDR3 bases: TGCGCCAGCAGCCCGGGACTAGCGGGGGGCCCCCCCTTCGAGCAGTACTTC.

The chain carries TRBV25-1 and TRBJ2-5, with 10 bases matching TRBD1. Germline lookup yields CDR1 MGHDK and CDR2 SYGVNS. There are 15 residues in the CDR3. The V gene end was trimmed by 0 bases and the J gene end by 5 bases; junction bases not matched to a gene: 3. The CDR3 region is CASSEYWGQGETQYF. CDR3 DNA sequence: TGTGCCAGCAGTGAATATTGGGGACAGGGGGAGACCCAGTACTTC.

This clone showed up just a few times. CDR3 bases: TGCAGCGTTGAAGAAATAAATGGCTACACCTTC. Translating it yields CSVEEINGYTF. The gene calls are TRBV29-1 and TRBJ1-2; D call uncertain. V was pared by 0 bases and J by 6 bases, with 5 bases between. There are 11 residues in the CDR3. Germline lookup yields CDR1 SQVTM and CDR2 ANQGSEA.

This chain joins TRBV27 and TRBJ2-5, with TRBD1 matching over 8 bases. The DNA end favors TRBJ2-7, so the J call may be wrong. The CDR3 runs 15 residues. The germline V gene encodes CDR1 MNHEY and CDR2 SMNVEV (reference sequence). The CDR3 DNA reads as TGTGCCAGCAGTTTTCGGACAGGGCCCTTCACCGAGCAGTACTTC. It codes for CASSFRTGPFTEQYF.

This clone was seen a handful of times. The CDR3 loop reads CASRGAGGAYEQYF. CDR3 DNA: TGTGCCAGCCGAGGGGCGGGGGGTGCCTACGAGCAGTACTTC. This sequence joins TRBV6-1 and TRBJ2-7; 8 bases fit TRBD2. V shed 8 bases and J 2 bases; nucleotides not matched to a gene: 8. The CDR3 sequence is 14 residues long. CDR1 is MNHNS, CDR2 SASEGT, per germline.

The chain is built from TRBV2 and TRBJ1-1; D remains unclear. Trimming stripped 5 bases from V and 10 bases from J, with 14 bases between. CDR3 size: 12 residues. Germline CDR1 reads SNHLY; CDR2 reads FYNNEI. The CDR3 is CASSIRDPGAFF. The CDR3 DNA sequence: TGTGCCAGCAGTATCCGGGATCCCGGAGCTTTCTTT.

This clone has only a few counts. The rearrangement uses TRBV5-4 and TRBJ1-2, with D maybe TRBD1 (5 bases). In germline, CDR1 is SGHNT, CDR2 YYREEE (reference sequence). This CDR3 is built from 15 residues. Trimming pared 6 bases from V and 2 bases from J, leaving 17 bases between. CDR3 sequence reads: CASTLGAGQNYGYTF. In DNA form, the CDR3 reads TGTGCCAGCACCCTAGGGGCAGGCCAGAACTATGGCTACACCTTC.

The V gene is TRBV5-1, the J gene TRBJ1-1, with D tentatively TRBD1 (6 bases). The V end was cut by 1 base, the J end by 1 base, with 20 bases between. Germline V gives CDR1 SGHRS, CDR2 YFSETQ. The CDR3 has 18 residues. In nucleotides, the CDR3 is TGCGCCAGCAGCTTGTTATGGGGGCGAAGGTTAGGGAACACTGAAGCTTTCTTT. The encoded protein is CASSLLWGRRLGNTEAFF.

This clone has at least ten counts. The genes are TRBV5-4 and TRBJ2-7, with 11 bases aligning to TRBD2. CDR3 length: 15 amino acids. From germline, CDR1 is SGHNT and CDR2 YYREEE (reference sequence). Here the CDR3 reads CAVASGGPSRSQQYF. In DNA form, the CDR3 reads TGTGCAGTTGCTAGCGGGGGGCCAAGTAGGTCTCAGCAGTACTTC.

This clone was counted a few times. This chain links TRBV15 with TRBJ1-1; D remains unclear. Deletions cut 3 bases from V and 2 bases from J, with 7 bases between. Germline CDR1 LNHNV, CDR2 YYDKDF (reference sequence). The CDR3 spans 13 residues. CDR3 loop: CATSREDNTEAFF. The CDR3 DNA follows: TGTGCCACCAGCAGGGAAGACAACACTGAAGCTTTCTTT.

V gene TRBV5-4 combines with J gene TRBJ2-3; 9 nucleotides match TRBD1. Germline loops: CDR1 SGHNT, CDR2 YYREEE (reference sequence). This CDR3 spans 16 amino acids. The trim removed 5 bases at V and 0 bases at J, leaving 7 bases unmatched. The CDR3 nucleotides read TGTGCCAGCAGACCGACAGGGGGTGCTAGCACAGATACGCAGTATTTT. Encoded protein: CASRPTGGASTDTQYF.